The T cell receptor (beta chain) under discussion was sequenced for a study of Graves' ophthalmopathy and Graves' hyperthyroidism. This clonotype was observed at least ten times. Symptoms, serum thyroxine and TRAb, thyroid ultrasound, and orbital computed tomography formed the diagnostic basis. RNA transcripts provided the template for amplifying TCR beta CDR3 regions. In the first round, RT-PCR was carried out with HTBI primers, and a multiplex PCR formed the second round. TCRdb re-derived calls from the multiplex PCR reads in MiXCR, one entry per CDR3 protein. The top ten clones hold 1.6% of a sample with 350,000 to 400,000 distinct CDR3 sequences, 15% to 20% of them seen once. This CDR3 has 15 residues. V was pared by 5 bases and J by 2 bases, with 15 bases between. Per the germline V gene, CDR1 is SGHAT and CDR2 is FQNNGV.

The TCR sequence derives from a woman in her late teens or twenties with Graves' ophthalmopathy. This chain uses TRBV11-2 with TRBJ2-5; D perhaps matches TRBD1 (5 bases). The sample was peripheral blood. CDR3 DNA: TGTGCCAGCAGCCGGTTATTAAGACAGCAAGAGACCCAGTACTTC. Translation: CASSRLLRQQETQYF.